The 28 T cell receptor beta chains below all came from one sample that was sequenced in a study of cytomegalovirus exposure and HLA in healthy donors. The PCR had 60 Vbeta and 13 Jbeta primers. TCRdb keeps only in-frame clones here, not all; method: immunoSEQ multiplex PCR. The sample has some 100,000 clones, roughly 74% seen once. The sample taken for sequencing was PBMCs. The receptor set was obtained from a woman aged 70-85 years in good health and CMV-seropositive.

V gene TRBV29-1 combines with J gene TRBJ2-2, with TRBD2 as a possible D gene (6 bases). The germline gives CDR1 SQVTM, CDR2 ANQGSEA. Trimming removed 6 bases from V and 0 bases from J, with 14 bases in between. The CDR3 extends over 15 amino acids. CDR3 sequence reads: CSVPSDSANTGELFF. The CDR3 DNA reads as TGCAGCGTCCCTAGCGATTCCGCGAACACCGGGGAGCTGTTTTTT.

The rearrangement links TRBV28 to TRBJ2-2; TRBD1 agrees at 12 bases. Germline CDR1 and CDR2: MDHEN and SYDVKM. With V trimmed by 6 bases and J by 7 bases, 6 bases remained unmatched. The CDR3 spans 15 residues. The CDR3 DNA follows: TGTGCCAGCAGGGGACAGGGGGCGGGTGACGGGGAGCTGTTTTTT. Translating it yields CASRGQGAGDGELFF. Looking up the rest from reference TRBV28 and TRBJ2-2 gives the full variable domain: DVKVTQSSRYLVKRTGEKVFLECVQDMDHENMFWYRQDPGLGLRLIYFSYDVKMKEKGDIPEGYSVSREKKERFSLILESASTNQTSMYLCASRGQGAGDGELFFGEGSRLTVL.

The gene calls are TRBV5-5 and TRBJ1-5; D remains unclear. This CDR3 comprises 13 residues. The V gene's germline CDR1 is SGHKS and CDR2 YYEKEE (reference sequence). V was cut by 4 bases and J by 4 bases, with 9 bases left in between. CDR3 DNA sequence: TGTGCCAGCAGCATGGACGGGAATCAGCCCCAGCATTTT. Translation: CASSMDGNQPQHF.

The gene calls are TRBV27 and TRBJ2-1; TRBD1 agrees at 9 bases. Germline loops: CDR1 MNHEY, CDR2 SMNVEV (reference sequence). Trimming cost V 2 bases and J 7 bases; bases outside gene matches: 9. The CDR3 is made up of 16 amino acids. Here the CDR3 reads CASSLNPTGGNNEQFF. CDR3 nucleotides: TGTGCCAGCAGTTTAAACCCGACAGGGGGAAATAATGAGCAGTTCTTC.

CDR3: CASSPRPPSGSGANVLTF. In DNA form, the CDR3 reads TGTGCCAGCTCACCACGCCCGCCTAGCGGCTCTGGGGCCAACGTCCTGACTTTC. The genes are TRBV18 and TRBJ2-6; TRBD2 agrees at 7 bases. Germline V gene sequence: CDR1 KGHSH, CDR2 LQKENI. The V and J ends lost 1 base and 0 bases, in that order; junction bases with no gene match: 6. The CDR3 length is 18 residues.

The rearrangement uses TRBV29-1 and TRBJ1-4; D perhaps matches TRBD1 (5 bases). The CDR3 loop spans 14 amino acids. V was clipped by 5 bases and J by 3 bases, with 13 bases between them. CDR1 is SQVTM, CDR2 ANQGSEA, per germline. Here the CDR3 DNA reads TGCAGCGTTCTTCCAGGGCTCGCTAATGAAAAACTGTTTTTT. This gives the protein CSVLPGLANEKLFF.

The chain employs TRBV27 and TRBJ1-2; TRBD1 agrees at 9 bases. Per the germline V gene, CDR1 is MNHEY and CDR2 is SMNVEV (reference sequence). The CDR3 extends over 14 amino acids. Trimming took 4 bases from V and 8 from J; bases not matched to a gene: 8. The CDR3 region is CASSSTNRGRGYTF. For the CDR3, the DNA is TGTGCCAGCAGTTCCACAAACAGGGGGCGGGGCTACACCTTC.

The rearrangement links TRBV9 to TRBJ2-2; 8 bases align to TRBD2. Per the germline V gene, CDR1 is SGDLS and CDR2 is YYNGEE. V lost 3 bases, J lost 6 bases, and 7 bases stayed unmatched. The CDR3 covers 15 residues. CDR3 residues: CASSERVTSAGELFF. In DNA form, the CDR3 reads TGTGCCAGCAGCGAGAGGGTGACTAGCGCCGGGGAGCTGTTTTTT.

J is TRBJ1-6 and V is TRBV4-3, with a tentative D call TRBD1 (6 bases). Germline V gene data show CDR1 as LGHNA and CDR2 as YSLEER. Trimming stripped 4 bases from V and 0 bases from J, with 10 bases between. The CDR3 is 16 residues long. In nucleotides, the CDR3 is TGCGCCAGCAGCCCTGGGACACTCTCCTATAATTCACCCCTCCACTTT. Protein product: CASSPGTLSYNSPLHF.

This clone was recorded only once. The rearrangement uses TRBV5-1 and TRBJ1-1, with D perhaps matching TRBD1 (6 bases). The CDR3 runs 14 residues. V lost 3 bases to trimming and J lost 1 base, with 10 bases between them. CDR1 is SGHRS, CDR2 YFSETQ, per germline. This chain's CDR3 is CASSSGQSNTEAFF. CDR3 bases: TGCGCCAGCAGCTCGGGACAATCGAACACTGAAGCTTTCTTT.

The gene calls are TRBV19 and TRBJ2-5; 8 bases line up with TRBD1. Germline CDR1 LNHDA, CDR2 SQIVND (reference sequence). J was trimmed by 4 bases and V by 1 base; bases with no gene match: 2. This CDR3 is 14 amino acids long. The CDR3 DNA reads TGTGCCAGTAGTATAGGGACAGGGTCAGAGACCCAGTACTTC. It translates to CASSIGTGSETQYF.

This clone was picked up a small number of times. The chain couples TRBV11-3 to TRBJ2-3; D is possibly TRBD1 (6 bases). The CDR3 loop spans 14 amino acids. Germline lookup yields CDR1 SGHNT and CDR2 YENEEA. V was trimmed by 6 bases and J by 3 bases, leaving 13 bases between them. The CDR3 reads CASSKGGSTDTQYF. Written as DNA, the CDR3 is TGTGCCAGCAGTAAAGGGGGTTCGACAGATACGCAGTATTTT.

This clone was observed once. The chain has TRBV5-4 and TRBJ2-1; 9 bases line up with TRBD2. The CDR3 runs 15 residues. The V gene end was trimmed by 0 bases and the J gene end by 8 bases; junction bases not matched to a gene: 6. Germline CDR1 SGHNT, CDR2 YYREEE (reference sequence). CDR3 nucleotides: TGTGCCAGCAGCTTGGTGGCGGGGGGGTGGGATGAGCAGTTCTTC. Translated, it gives CASSLVAGGWDEQFF.

The J gene is TRBJ2-5, the V gene TRBV28; TRBD1 matches at 7 bases. Germline V gene lookup returns CDR1 MDHEN and CDR2 SYDVKM. The CDR3 is 15 residues long. J lost 2 bases, V lost 5 bases, and 8 bases had no gene match. The CDR3 protein is CASSPATGWQETQYF. CDR3 DNA sequence: TGTGCCAGCAGTCCCGCGACAGGGTGGCAAGAGACCCAGTACTTC.

The gene calls are TRBV5-6 and TRBJ1-2; D may be TRBD1 (6 bases). Germline CDR1 and CDR2: SGHDT and YYEEEE. The germline V and J ends were trimmed by 6 bases and 3 bases, with 15 bases remaining between them. The CDR3 is made up of 14 amino acids. The CDR3 DNA is TGTGCCAGCACCACCCTTACAGGGTACTATGGCTACACCTTC. This translates into CASTTLTGYYGYTF.

The chain carries TRBV11-2 and TRBJ2-7; D gene ambiguous. The V gene's germline CDR1 is SGHAT and CDR2 FQNNGV. The CDR3 runs to 14 residues. The V end lost 4 bases, the J end lost 4 bases, and 14 bases lay between the germline ends. This chain's CDR3 is CASSYSFDQYEQYF. The CDR3 DNA reads as TGTGCCAGCAGCTATTCATTCGATCAGTACGAGCAGTACTTC.

This chain joins TRBV4-1 and TRBJ1-5; 8 bases align to TRBD1. Trimming removed 1 base from V and 4 bases from J; junction bases left unmatched: 9. The CDR3 totals 17 residues. CDR1 is MGHRA and CDR2 is YSYEKL in the germline V gene. CDR3 nucleotides: TGCGCCAGCAGCCAAGGAGGCACCGGACAGGGTAATCAGCCCCAGCATTTT. Its protein product is CASSQGGTGQGNQPQHF.

This rearrangement joins TRBV6-1 to TRBJ2-5; D uncertain. Germline CDR1 and CDR2: MNHNS and SASEGT. V shed 4 bases and J shed 5 bases, with 11 bases lying between them. The CDR3 has 13 residues. CDR3 region: CASSVQRQETQYF. CDR3 nucleotide sequence: TGTGCCAGCAGTGTCCAGCGTCAGGAGACCCAGTACTTC.

The chain joins TRBV7-4 to TRBJ2-1; 11 positions agree with TRBD2. CDR3 length: 17 amino acids. V shed 5 bases, J shed 4 bases, and the junction held 10 bases outside the gene matches. Germline lookup yields CDR1 SGHVT and CDR2 SQSDAQ. CDR3 bases: TGTGCCAGCAGCCTATATGGACTAGCGGGCCATTACAATGAGCAGTTCTTC. This codes for CASSLYGLAGHYNEQFF.

This clone was seen a few times. This chain connects TRBV6-6 to TRBJ2-3, with a possible D match to TRBD1 (6 bases). With 5 bases removed from V and 1 base from J, the gap between germline ends came to 7 bases. The CDR3 sequence is 13 residues long. Germline-derived CDR1 and CDR2 are MNHNY and SVGAGI (reference sequence). CDR3 DNA sequence: TGTGCCAGCAGTCAGGGGCGCACAGATACGCAGTATTTT. Residues: CASSQGRTDTQYF.

The gene calls are TRBV7-2 and TRBJ2-7; D is uncertain. CDR3 length: 13 residues. V lost 0 bases and J lost 3, with 6 bases in between. Germline V gives CDR1 SGHTA, CDR2 FQGNSA. The CDR3 DNA follows: TGTGCCAGCAGCTTAGCACAGTACTACGAGCAGTACTTC. Translating it yields CASSLAQYYEQYF.

This clone was seen a handful of times. V gene TRBV18 combines with J gene TRBJ2-5; tentative D call: TRBD2 (5 bases). V was shortened by 0 bases and J by 9 bases, with 11 bases between the two germline ends. This CDR3 is 13 amino acids long. CDR1 and CDR2 (germline): KGHSH, LQKENI. Here the CDR3 DNA reads TGTGCCAGCTCACCACCGGAGGAGGTCCCCCAGTACTTC. This gives the protein CASSPPEEVPQYF. The variable domain in full, with the rest retrieved from reference TRBV18 and TRBJ2-5, is NAGVMQNPRHLVRRRGQEARLRCSPMKGHSHVYWYRQLPEEGLKFMVYLQKENIIDESGMPKERFSAEFPKEGPSILRIQQVVRGDSAAYFCASSPPEEVPQYFGPGTRLLVL.

This clone was found a few times. The V gene is TRBV20-1, the J gene TRBJ1-2; D is unresolved. The ends were cut back, 6 bases at V and 5 bases at J, with 10 bases in the middle. Germline CDR1 reads DFQATT; CDR2 reads SNEGSKA (reference sequence). This CDR3 has 11 amino acids. In DNA, the CDR3 is TGCAGTGCCCCCTCCGGGTATGGCTACACCTTC. As protein: CSAPSGYGYTF.

A few counts support this clone. This sequence joins TRBV15 and TRBJ2-2; D call uncertain. The CDR3 length is 14 residues. Germline V gene sequence: CDR1 LNHNV, CDR2 YYDKDF (reference sequence). V was cut by 0 bases and J by 5 bases, with 7 bases left in between. In DNA, the CDR3 is TGTGCCACCAGCAGAGATTTACAAACCGGGGAGCTGTTTTTT. Amino acid sequence: CATSRDLQTGELFF.

This clone was counted between two and nine times. V gene TRBV10-2 combines with J gene TRBJ2-7; 7 bases are shared with TRBD2. The junction had 7 bases not matched to a gene; V was cut back by 3 bases and J by 2 bases. There are 15 residues in the CDR3. CDR1 is WSHSY and CDR2 is SAAADI in the germline V gene. The CDR3 DNA is TGCGCCAGCAGTGATGTGACGGGGGGTCCCTACGAGCAGTACTTC. Amino acid sequence: CASSDVTGGPYEQYF.

This chain links TRBV28 with TRBJ2-4, with D possibly TRBD1 on 6 matching bases. The CDR3 runs to 16 residues. Trimming took 3 bases from V and 1 from J, leaving 13 bases between them. Germline values: CDR1 MDHEN, CDR2 SYDVKM. The CDR3 sequence is CASSLQGRRAKNIQYF. The CDR3 nucleotides read TGTGCCAGCAGTTTGCAGGGGAGACGGGCCAAAAACATTCAGTACTTC.

The J gene is TRBJ2-6, the V gene TRBV7-9, with D tentatively TRBD2 (6 bases). The germline gives CDR1 SEHNR, CDR2 FQNEAQ (reference sequence). V lost 1 base and J 2 bases, leaving 12 bases between the germline ends. The CDR3 is 17 residues long. The CDR3: CASSLVEGIAGANVLTF. CDR3 nucleotides: TGTGCCAGCAGCTTAGTGGAGGGGATAGCTGGGGCCAACGTCCTGACTTTC.

The V call is TRBV7-3, the J call TRBJ1-1, with TRBD1 matching 7 bases. The J segment lost 1 base and the V segment lost 1 base, leaving 3 bases of the junction unmatched. CDR1 and CDR2 (germline): SGHTA, FQGTGA. CDR3 length equals 15 residues. Here the CDR3 DNA reads TGTGCCAGCAGCTTAAGACAGGGCGGGAACACTGAAGCTTTCTTT. Translation gives CASSLRQGGNTEAFF.